This TCR beta chain came from a study of OX40 agonist ivuxolimab in advanced cancers. The CDR3 is 14 amino acids. CDR1 is LGHNA and CDR2 is YNFKEQ in the germline V gene. Trimming removed 0 bases from V and 3 bases from J, with 9 bases in between. Sequencing used immunoSEQ multiplex PCR; TCRdb keeps in-frame clones, though not all of them. The data contain some 66,000 clones, 75% to 80% of them seen just once; the ten biggest clones take up roughly 1.5%. The TCR sequence derives from an adult with an advanced solid tumor such as melanoma, head and neck, liver or kidney cancer. Sequenced material: CD4+ or CD8+ T cells sorted from blood, taken in a trial of the OX40 agonist ivuxolimab. The gene calls are TRBV4-2 and TRBJ2-7; TRBD2 might be the D (5 bases). CDR3 sequence reads: CASSQEVRDYEQYF. The CDR3 DNA sequence: TGTGCCAGCAGCCAAGAAGTGAGGGACTACGAGCAGTACTTC.